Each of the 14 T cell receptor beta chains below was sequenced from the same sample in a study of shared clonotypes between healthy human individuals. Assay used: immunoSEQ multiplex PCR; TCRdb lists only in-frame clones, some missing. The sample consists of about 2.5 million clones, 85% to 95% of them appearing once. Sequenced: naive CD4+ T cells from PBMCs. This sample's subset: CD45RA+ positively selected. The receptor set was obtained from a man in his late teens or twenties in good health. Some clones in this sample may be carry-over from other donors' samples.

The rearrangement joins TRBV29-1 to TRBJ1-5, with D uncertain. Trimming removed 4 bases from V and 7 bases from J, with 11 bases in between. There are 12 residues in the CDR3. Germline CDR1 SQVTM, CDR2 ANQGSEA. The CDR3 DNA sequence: TGCAGCGTTGGGGCAGCGGGGCAGCCCCAGCATTTT. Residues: CSVGAAGQPQHF.

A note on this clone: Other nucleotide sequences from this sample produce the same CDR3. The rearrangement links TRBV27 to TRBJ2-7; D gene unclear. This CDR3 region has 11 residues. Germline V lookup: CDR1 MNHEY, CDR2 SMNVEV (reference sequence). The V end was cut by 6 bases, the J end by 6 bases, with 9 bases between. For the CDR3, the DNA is TGTGCCAGCAGCTCTTTCGGCGAGCAGTACTTC. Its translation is CASSSFGEQYF.

In nucleotides, the CDR3 is TGTGCCAGCAGTGAAGCGCCTGTAGGCTGGGGCTACACCTTC. Amino acids: CASSEAPVGWGYTF. The V call is TRBV6-1, the J call TRBJ1-2; the D is unclear. Trimming cost V 0 bases and J 8 bases, with 13 bases left between them. The CDR3 loop spans 14 amino acids. Germline V gene sequence: CDR1 MNHNS, CDR2 SASEGT.

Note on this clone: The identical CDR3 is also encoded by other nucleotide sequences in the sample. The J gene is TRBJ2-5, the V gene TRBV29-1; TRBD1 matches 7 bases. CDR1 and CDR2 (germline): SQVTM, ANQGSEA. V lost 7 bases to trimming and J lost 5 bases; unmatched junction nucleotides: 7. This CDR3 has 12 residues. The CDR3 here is CSARTGGETQYF. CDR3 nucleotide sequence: TGCAGCGCCAGGACAGGTGGGGAGACCCAGTACTTC.

In DNA form, the CDR3 reads TGTGCCAGCAGTCCGGGATCCCTCTCCTACGAGCAGTACTTC. It encodes CASSPGSLSYEQYF. The J gene is TRBJ2-7, the V gene TRBV6-6, with D possibly TRBD2 on 5 matching bases. The CDR3 covers 14 residues. Looked up from germline, CDR1 is MNHNY and CDR2 is SVGAGI (reference sequence). Trimming cost V 5 bases and J 0 bases, with 11 bases left between them.

The CDR3 bases are TGTGCCAGCAGGTTCTACCGGAGTGGAGAGACCCAGTACTTC. Translation gives CASRFYRSGETQYF. The chain carries TRBV2 and TRBJ2-5; D is undetermined. The CDR3 sequence is 14 residues long. Trimming shortened V by 6 bases and J by 4 bases, and 15 bases separated the two germline ends. Germline V gene lookup returns CDR1 SNHLY and CDR2 FYNNEI.

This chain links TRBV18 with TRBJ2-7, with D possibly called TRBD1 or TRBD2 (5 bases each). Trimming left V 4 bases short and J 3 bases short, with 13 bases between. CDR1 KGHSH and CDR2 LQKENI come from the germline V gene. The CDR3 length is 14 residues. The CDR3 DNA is TGTGCCAGCTCACGGGACGGGAAGGGCTACGAGCAGTACTTC. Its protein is CASSRDGKGYEQYF.

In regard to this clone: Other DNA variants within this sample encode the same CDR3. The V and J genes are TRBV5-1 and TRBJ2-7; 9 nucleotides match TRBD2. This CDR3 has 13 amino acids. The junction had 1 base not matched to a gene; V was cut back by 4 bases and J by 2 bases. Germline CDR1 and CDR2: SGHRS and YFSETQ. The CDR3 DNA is TGCGCCAGCAGCCTAGCGGGACCCTACGAGCAGTACTTC. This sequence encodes CASSLAGPYEQYF.

In DNA, the CDR3 is TGTGCCAGCCAGGGCAACTACGAGCAGTACTTC. This sequence encodes CASQGNYEQYF. V is TRBV6-1 and J is TRBJ2-5; D perhaps matches TRBD1 (5 bases). The DNA end is more similar to TRBJ2-7, so the J call may be wrong. The CDR3 spans 11 residues. The germline CDR1 and CDR2 sequences are MNHNS and SASEGT.

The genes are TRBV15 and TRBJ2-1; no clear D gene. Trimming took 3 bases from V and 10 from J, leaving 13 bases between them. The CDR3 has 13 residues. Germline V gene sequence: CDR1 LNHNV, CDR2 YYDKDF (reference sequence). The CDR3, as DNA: TGTGCCACCAGCAGCCGCCTTCCAGGAGAGCAGTTCTTC. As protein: CATSSRLPGEQFF.

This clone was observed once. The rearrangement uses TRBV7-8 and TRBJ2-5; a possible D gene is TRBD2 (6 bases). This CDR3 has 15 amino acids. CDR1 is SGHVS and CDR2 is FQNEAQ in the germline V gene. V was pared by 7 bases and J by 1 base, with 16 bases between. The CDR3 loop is CASTLLSGVQETQYF. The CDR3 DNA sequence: TGTGCCAGCACCCTGCTATCGGGGGTCCAAGAGACCCAGTACTTC.

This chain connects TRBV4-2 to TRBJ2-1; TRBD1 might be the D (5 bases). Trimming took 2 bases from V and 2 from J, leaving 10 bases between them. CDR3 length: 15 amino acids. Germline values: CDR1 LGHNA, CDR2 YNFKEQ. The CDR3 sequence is CASSQRVGPYNEQFF. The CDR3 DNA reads TGTGCCAGCAGCCAACGGGTGGGGCCCTACAATGAGCAGTTCTTC.

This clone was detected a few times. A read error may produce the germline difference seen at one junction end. The CDR3 region has the DNA TGCGCCTCCAGGGTGAATGAAAAACTGTTTTTT. Amino acids: CASRVNEKLFF. The V call is TRBV7-9, the J call TRBJ1-4, with D perhaps matching TRBD1 (5 bases). Germline assignment: CDR1 SEHNR and CDR2 FQNEAQ (reference sequence). This CDR3 region has 11 residues.

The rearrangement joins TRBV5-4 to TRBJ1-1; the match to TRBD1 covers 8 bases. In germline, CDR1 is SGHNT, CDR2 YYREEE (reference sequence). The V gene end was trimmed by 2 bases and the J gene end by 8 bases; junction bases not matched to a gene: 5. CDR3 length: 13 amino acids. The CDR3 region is CASSFFRDREAFF. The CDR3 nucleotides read TGTGCCAGCAGCTTCTTTCGGGACAGGGAAGCTTTCTTT.